This T cell receptor (beta chain) comes out of a study of blood T cell repertoires in COVID-19. Whole-study context: Material from acute and convalescent COVID-19 was sourced from the United States, Italy and Spain. PBMCs, B-cell-depleted T cells, or T cells were the source of the cDNA or gDNA that made up the material.

V gave up 4 bases and J gave up 10 bases; unmatched junction bases: 13. This CDR3 region has 15 residues. Per germline, CDR1 SGHTA and CDR2 FQGTGA. In the authors' workflow: Researchers report that nucleated cell counts were estimated from reference gene primer amplification. Measured with immunoSEQ multiplex PCR; TCRdb has only the in-frame clones, and not every one. Clone size and V and J calls were adopted from that table, with D and trimming inferred from the DNA. The table shows about 44,000 clones, with roughly nine tenths occurring only once. Sequencing was done on a sample of peripheral blood. This rearrangement joins TRBV7-3 to TRBJ2-1, with 7 bases identical to TRBD2. This sequence originates from a man aged 65 to 79 with active COVID-19. CDR3 amino acids: CASSSTGGTGGEQFF. Written as DNA, the CDR3 is TGTGCCAGCAGCTCCACCGGGGGGACCGGAGGGGAGCAGTTCTTC.